Listed below are T cell receptor beta chains from one sample, sequenced in a study of beta chain features in type 1 diabetes. TCRdb keeps only in-frame clones here, not all; method: immunoSEQ multiplex PCR. Of about 150,000 clones listed, 8.5% to 14% are singletons. Sequenced material: central memory CD4+ T cells from blood. All receptors come from a man aged 18 to 35 in good health. Each CDR3 is given with its conserved first and last residue. The D gene is left open where the match is weak. For some rows the clone size is stated as once, few or many, or as a class when expanded; others skip it.

J gene	CDR3 length	D gene	clone size	V gene	CDR3 protein	CDR3 DNA
TRBJ2-5	13	NA	NA	TRBV5-4	CASSPDSAGTQYF	TGTGCCAGCAGCCCCGACTCAGCGGGGACCCAGTACTTC
TRBJ2-3	12	TRBD1	many	TRBV9	CASGTGTDTQYF	TGTGCCAGCGGGACAGGGACAGATACGCAGTATTTT
TRBJ2-2	16	NA	NA	TRBV14	CASSLLGHEGAGELFF	TGTGCCAGCAGCCTTCTTGGACACGAGGGGGCCGGGGAGCTGTTTTTT
TRBJ2-3	16	NA	NA	TRBV5-4	CASSLGLRGSTDTQYF	TGTGCCAGCAGCTTGGGCCTAAGGGGTTCCACAGATACGCAGTATTTT
TRBJ2-3	13	NA	few	TRBV19	CASSIAATDTQYF	TGTGCCAGTAGTATAGCGGCCACAGATACGCAGTATTTT
TRBJ2-1	18	TRBD2	few	TRBV11-2	CASSLRLAGGYRGNEQFF	TGTGCCAGCAGCTTGAGACTAGCGGGAGGATACCGGGGCAATGAGCAGTTCTTC
TRBJ2-3	15	NA	few	TRBV19	CASPTDTPPWDTQYF	TGTGCCAGTCCCACGGACACCCCGCCGTGGGATACGCAGTATTTT
TRBJ2-7	11	NA	many	TRBV29-1	CSVEVTYEQYF	TGCAGCGTTGAAGTCACCTACGAGCAGTACTTC
TRBJ2-1	13	NA	many	TRBV29-1	CSVVPVSYNEQFF	TGCAGCGTTGTACCGGTCTCCTACAATGAGCAGTTCTTC
TRBJ2-7	16	TRBD2	NA	TRBV28	CASSRTSGGSSYEQYF	TGTGCCAGCAGCCGGACTAGCGGGGGGTCCTCCTACGAGCAGTACTTC
TRBJ1-5	12	NA	few	TRBV12-5	CASRRDNQPQHF	TGTGCTAGTCGCAGGGACAATCAGCCCCAGCATTTT
TRBJ2-7	15	TRBD2	NA	TRBV5-4	CASSLVAGVGYEQYF	TGTGCCAGCAGCTTAGTCGCGGGAGTGGGCTACGAGCAGTACTTC
TRBJ2-5	15	TRBD2	few	TRBV18	CASSRTSGAQETQYF	TGTGCCAGCTCACGGACTAGCGGGGCTCAAGAGACCCAGTACTTC
TRBJ2-3	16	TRBD2	few	TRBV7-2	CASSLGLAGYTDTQYF	TGTGCCAGCAGCTTAGGGCTAGCGGGGTACACAGATACGCAGTATTTT
TRBJ2-2	17	NA	few	TRBV7-2	CASSLSAGTTNTGELFF	TGTGCCAGCAGCTTAAGTGCCGGGACAACGAACACCGGGGAGCTGTTTTTT
TRBJ2-5	17	TRBD2	few	TRBV7-9	CASSVGLLAGDQETQYF	TGTGCCAGCAGCGTCGGGCTGTTAGCGGGGGATCAAGAGACCCAGTACTTC
TRBJ1-2	15	NA	NA	TRBV15	CATSPRGRGNYGYTF	TGTGCCACCAGCCCCAGAGGCAGGGGCAACTATGGCTACACCTTC
TRBJ2-7	15	TRBD1	few	TRBV5-1	CASSLSRAGGSEQYF	TGCGCCAGCAGCTTGAGCAGGGCAGGGGGATCCGAGCAGTACTTC
TRBJ2-1	15	TRBD2	few	TRBV2	CASSERTSGRNEQFF	TGTGCCAGCAGTGAACGGACTAGCGGGAGGAATGAGCAGTTCTTC
TRBJ2-5	13	NA	few	TRBV5-1	CASSLGVAETQYF	TGCGCCAGCAGCTTGGGCGTCGCAGAGACCCAGTACTTC